This paragraph covers one T cell receptor beta chain sequence. Its antigen remains unknown. Germline V gene sequence: CDR1 GTSNPN, CDR2 SVGIG (reference sequence). The CDR3 sequence is 15 residues long. Trimming shortened V by 0 bases and J by 0 bases, and 10 bases separated the two germline ends. This entry is derived from a study of shared clonotypes between healthy human individuals. Some clones are missing from TCRdb's copy, which holds only in-frame ones; the method was immunoSEQ multiplex PCR. The repertoire holds some 550,000 clones, with around 97% as singletons. Findings and caveats of the study: The generation probabilities recorded for non-shared clonotypes fell below those of clonotypes shared by all four donors.

The chain couples TRBV30 to TRBJ2-3; perhaps D is TRBD1 or TRBD2 (5 bases each). The sequencing sample was made of naive CD4+ T cells sorted from blood. Documented subset: CD45RA+ positively selected. This sequence was found in a woman aged 30 to 39 in good health. The DNA of the CDR3 is TGTGCCTGGAGTGTAAACGGGGCTAGCACAGATACGCAGTATTTT. This codes for CAWSVNGASTDTQYF.